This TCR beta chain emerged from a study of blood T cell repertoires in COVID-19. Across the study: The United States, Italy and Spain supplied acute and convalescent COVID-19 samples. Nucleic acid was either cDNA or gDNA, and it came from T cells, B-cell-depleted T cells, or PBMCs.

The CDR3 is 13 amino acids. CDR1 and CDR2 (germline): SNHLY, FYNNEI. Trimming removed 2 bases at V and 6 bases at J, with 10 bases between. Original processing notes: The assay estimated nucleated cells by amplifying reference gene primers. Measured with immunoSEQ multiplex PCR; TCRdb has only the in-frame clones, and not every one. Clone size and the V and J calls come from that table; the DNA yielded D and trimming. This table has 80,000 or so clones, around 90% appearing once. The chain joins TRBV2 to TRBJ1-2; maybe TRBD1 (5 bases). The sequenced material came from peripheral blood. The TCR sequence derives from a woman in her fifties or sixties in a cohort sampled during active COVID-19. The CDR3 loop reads CASSETGRHGYTF. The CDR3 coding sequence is TGTGCCAGCAGTGAAACAGGACGGCATGGCTACACCTTC.